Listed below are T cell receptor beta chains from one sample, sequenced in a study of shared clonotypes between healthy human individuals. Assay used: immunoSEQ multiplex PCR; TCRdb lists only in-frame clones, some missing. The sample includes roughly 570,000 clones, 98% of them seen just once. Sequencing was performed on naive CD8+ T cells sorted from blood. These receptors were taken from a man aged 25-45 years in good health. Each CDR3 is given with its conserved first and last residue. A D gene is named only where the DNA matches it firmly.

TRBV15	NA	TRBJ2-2	CATSGNRNTGELFF	TGTGCCACCAGCGGCAATCGGAACACCGGGGAGCTGTTTTTT
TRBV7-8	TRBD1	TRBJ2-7	CASSSRPGQGGDEQYF	TGTGCCAGCAGCTCTCGGCCGGGACAGGGCGGCGACGAGCAGTACTTC
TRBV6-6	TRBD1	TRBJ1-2	CASSYPTGEGNYGYTF	TGTGCCAGCAGTTACCCTACAGGGGAGGGGAACTATGGCTACACCTTC
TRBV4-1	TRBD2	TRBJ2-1	CASSLSGSSYNEQFF	TGCGCCAGCAGTCTTAGCGGGAGCTCCTACAATGAGCAGTTCTTC
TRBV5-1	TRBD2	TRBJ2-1	CASSLVAREGYNEQFF	TGCGCCAGCAGCTTGGTGGCGCGGGAGGGCTACAATGAGCAGTTCTTC
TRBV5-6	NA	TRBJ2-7	CASSLEGRIEQYF	TGTGCCAGCAGCTTGGAGGGCAGAATAGAGCAGTACTTC
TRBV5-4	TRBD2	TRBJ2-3	CASSFLGLAGDTQYF	TGTGCCAGCAGCTTCCTAGGACTAGCCGGAGATACGCAGTATTTT
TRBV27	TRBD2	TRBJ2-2	CASSQGLAGVVSGELFF	TGTGCCAGCAGCCAAGGACTAGCGGGAGTGGTTTCCGGGGAGCTGTTTTTT
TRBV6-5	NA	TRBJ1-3	CASSRTATGNTIYF	TGTGCCAGCAGTAGAACAGCTACTGGAAACACCATATATTTT
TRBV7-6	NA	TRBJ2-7	CASSLVGGTYEQYF	TGTGCCAGCAGCTTAGTTGGAGGCACCTACGAGCAGTACTTC